Described below is a single TCR beta chain sequence and its context. In the original processing: It was from reference gene primer amplification that nucleated cell counts were estimated. Generated by immunoSEQ multiplex PCR, the TCRdb table keeps only in-frame clones and is missing some. V and J calls and clone size are copied from that table; D and trimming were computed from the DNA. The repertoire holds more than 95,000 clones, with around 84% as singletons. The sample comes from a study of blood T cell repertoires in COVID-19. Study at large: Some COVID-19 samples were acute and others convalescent; all came from the United States, Italy and Spain. Sources were T cells, B-cell-depleted T cells, or PBMCs; the material itself was cDNA or gDNA.

V was cut by 8 bases and J by 3 bases, with 20 bases left in between. Germline assignment: CDR1 MDHEN and CDR2 SYDVKM. CDR3 size: 15 residues. This TCR was recovered from a man between 60 and 75 years old with acute or convalescent COVID-19. Sample: peripheral blood. V and J are TRBV28 and TRBJ2-7, with a possible D match to TRBD1 (5 bases). As DNA, the CDR3 is TGTGCCAGCGGTTCCCCCGACAGAGCGCTCTACGAGCAGTACTTC. Translation gives CASGSPDRALYEQYF.